This T cell receptor beta chain was observed in a study of OX40 agonist ivuxolimab in advanced cancers. At the level of the study: An agonistic anti-OX40 (CD134) antibody, ivuxolimab, was used to treat the patients. Study observations and caveats: The average count of expanded clones was higher among CD8+ T cells than among CD4+.

TCRdb keeps only in-frame clones here, not all; method: immunoSEQ multiplex PCR. The profile shows almost 90,000 clones, around 87% of them singletons. The CDR3 runs 16 residues. V was cut by 0 bases and J by 1 base, with 13 bases left in between. The germline V gene encodes CDR1 SGHDN and CDR2 FVKESK. The table lists this clone with a few counts. Its cognate antigen is unknown. Patients who had autoimmune disease history or got systemic immunosuppression were left out. This rearrangement joins TRBV14 to TRBJ2-7; tentative D call: TRBD1 (6 bases). This receptor was identified in an adult with an advanced solid tumor such as melanoma, head and neck, liver or kidney cancer. Sequenced here: CD4+ or CD8+ T cells sorted from blood, sampled in a trial of the OX40 agonist ivuxolimab. CDR3 amino acids: CASSQETGSLSYEQYF. In nucleotides, the CDR3 is TGTGCCAGCAGCCAAGAAACAGGGAGTTTATCCTACGAGCAGTACTTC. Based on the CDR3 plus reference TRBV14 and TRBJ2-7, the full variable domain is EAGVTQFPSHSVIEKGQTVTLRCDPISGHDNLYWYRRVMGKEIKFLLHFVKESKQDESGMPNNRFLAERTGGTYSTLKVQPAELEDSGVYFCASSQETGSLSYEQYFGPGTRLTVT.